Listed here is a single TCR beta chain. Its antigen is still unknown. Within one base of it there is no much larger clone, and no base qualities were kept. This specimen belongs to a study of control samples from healthy donors and cancer patients (dated by TCRdb to the early 2020s). Preparation of the library involved the immunoSEQ multiplex PCR assay. The immuneACCESS repertoire file appears here via TCRdb, limited to in-frame rearrangements. These files lack a portion of the clones; in checked studies, under half of the deficit traces to unresolved V genes, and the cause of the others is not known. The sample includes some 120,000 clones, with more than 75% observed a single time. The leading ten clones occupy roughly 2.8% of the sample. From the cysteine up to the phenylalanine, the CDR3 has a length of 17 residues. Just CDR3 DNA is preserved here, 51 bases in frame from base 1. The CDR1 and CDR2 encoded by the germline V gene are MGHRA and YSYEKL. V is pared back by 4 bases and J by 7 bases, with 20 bases lying between the germline termini.

Material for sequencing was blood. In this chain, TRBV4-1 is recombined with TRBJ1-6; the D gene cannot be named for sure. The source of this sequence is a man aged 55 to 69 in good health. The CDR3 corresponds to CASSRQLKRDDNSPLHF. At the DNA level, the sequence is TGCGCCAGCAGCCGCCAGTTAAAGAGGGATGACAATTCACCCCTCCACTTT.